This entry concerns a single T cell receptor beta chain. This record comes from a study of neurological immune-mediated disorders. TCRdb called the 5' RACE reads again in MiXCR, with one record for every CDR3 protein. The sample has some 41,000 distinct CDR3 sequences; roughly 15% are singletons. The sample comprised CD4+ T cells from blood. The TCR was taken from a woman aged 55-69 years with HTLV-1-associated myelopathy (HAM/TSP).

CDR3 sequence: CASGQGVSGNTIYF. DNA of the CDR3: TGTGCCAGCGGACAGGGGGTCTCTGGAAACACCATATATTTT. V gene TRBV6-6 combines with J gene TRBJ1-3, with TRBD1 identical over 10 bases. The CDR3 runs to 14 residues. Unmatched junction bases numbered 1, after V lost 8 bases and J lost 0 bases. CDR1 is MNHNY and CDR2 is SVGAGI in the germline V gene (reference sequence).